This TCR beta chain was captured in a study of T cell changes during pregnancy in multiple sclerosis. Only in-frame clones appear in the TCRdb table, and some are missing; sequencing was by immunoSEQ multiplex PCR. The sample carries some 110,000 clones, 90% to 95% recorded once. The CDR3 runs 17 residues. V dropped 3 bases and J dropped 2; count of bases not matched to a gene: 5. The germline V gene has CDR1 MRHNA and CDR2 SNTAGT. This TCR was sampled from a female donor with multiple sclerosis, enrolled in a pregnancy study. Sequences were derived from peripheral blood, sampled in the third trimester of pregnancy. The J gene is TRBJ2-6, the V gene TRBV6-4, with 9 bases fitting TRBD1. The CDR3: CASSDGTGPPGANVLTF. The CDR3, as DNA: TGTGCCAGCAGTGATGGGACAGGGCCTCCTGGGGCCAACGTCCTGACTTTC.